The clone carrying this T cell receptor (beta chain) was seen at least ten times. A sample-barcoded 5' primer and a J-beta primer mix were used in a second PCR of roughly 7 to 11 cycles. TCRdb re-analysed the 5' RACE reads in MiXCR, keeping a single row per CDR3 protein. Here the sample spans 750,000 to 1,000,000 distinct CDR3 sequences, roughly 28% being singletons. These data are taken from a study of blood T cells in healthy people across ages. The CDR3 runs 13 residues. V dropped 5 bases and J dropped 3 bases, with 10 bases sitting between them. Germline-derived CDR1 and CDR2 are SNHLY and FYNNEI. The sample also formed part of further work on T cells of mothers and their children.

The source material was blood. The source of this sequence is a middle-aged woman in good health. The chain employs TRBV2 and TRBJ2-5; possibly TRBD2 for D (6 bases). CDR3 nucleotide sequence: TGTGCCAGCAGTTATAGACTAGAAGAGACCCAGTACTTC. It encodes CASSYRLEETQYF.